The clone carrying this T cell receptor (beta chain) was seen more than once but under ten times. The sample belongs to a study of identical twins. V was cut by 2 bases and J by 0 bases, with 7 bases left in between. Germline lookup yields CDR1 SNHLY and CDR2 FYNNEI. The CDR3 is 14 residues long. All donors were healthy Caucasians. A template switching step contributed a universal primer site, while unique molecular identifiers were present in the cDNA. TCRdb independently ran MiXCR on the 5' RACE reads; one entry per CDR3 protein. Altogether 450,000 to 500,000 distinct CDR3 sequences are present, roughly an eighth being singletons, with the ten largest covering 0.95% to 1%. These data were also filed under a second study, of yellow fever vaccine responses in identical twins.

Sample: CD4+ T cells sorted from blood. The chain couples TRBV2 to TRBJ2-5; D is unresolved. The receptor was isolated from a woman aged 18-35 years in good health. The CDR3 region is CASSELVYQETQYF. In DNA form, the CDR3 reads TGTGCCAGCAGTGAACTAGTGTACCAAGAGACCCAGTACTTC.